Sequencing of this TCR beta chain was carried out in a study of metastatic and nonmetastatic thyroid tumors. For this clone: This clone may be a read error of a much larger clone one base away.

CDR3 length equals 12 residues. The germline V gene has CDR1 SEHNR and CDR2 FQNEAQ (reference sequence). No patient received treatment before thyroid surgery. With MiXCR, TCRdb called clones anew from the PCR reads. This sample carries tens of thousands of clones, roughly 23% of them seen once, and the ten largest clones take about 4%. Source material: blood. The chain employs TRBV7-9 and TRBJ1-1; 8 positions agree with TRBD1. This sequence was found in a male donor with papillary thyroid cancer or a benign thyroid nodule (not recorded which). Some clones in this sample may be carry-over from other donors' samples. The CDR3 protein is CSSSLDRGQAFF. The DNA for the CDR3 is TGTTCCAGCAGCTTAGACAGGGGTCAAGCTTTCTTT.